The 17 T cell receptor beta chains below come from one sample, sequenced in a study of T cell changes during pregnancy in multiple sclerosis (dated by TCRdb to between 2018 and 2021). The library was made by the immunoSEQ multiplex PCR assay. The clones in this table, taken by TCRdb from immuneACCESS, are in-frame only. Not every clone is retained; where verified, under half of the shortfall comes from an unresolved V gene, and the cause of the rest is unknown. The sample data list tens of thousands of clones, and about 90% of these were observed just once. Of the sample, about 0.9% falls within the top ten clones. Source: peripheral blood, taken in the first trimester of pregnancy. The source of these receptors is a female donor in good health, enrolled as a control in a pregnancy study.

The rearrangement joins TRBV7-9 to TRBJ2-7; weak D call: TRBD1 (6 bases). From germline, CDR1 is SEHNR and CDR2 FQNEAQ (reference sequence). The V gene lost 2 bases and the J gene lost 2 bases, with 10 bases spanning the gap. This CDR3 region has 14 residues. The CDR3 DNA follows: TGTGCCAGCAGCTTAAACAGGGCCCCCTACGAGCAGTACTTC. This sequence encodes CASSLNRAPYEQYF.

The gene calls are TRBV27 and TRBJ1-4; D is ambiguous. The CDR3 length is 19 residues. Trimming stripped 0 bases from V and 0 bases from J, with 17 bases between. Germline lookup yields CDR1 MNHEY and CDR2 SMNVEV (reference sequence). CDR3 amino acids: CASSLSLRRAGATNEKLFF. The CDR3 coding sequence is TGTGCCAGCAGTTTATCCCTAAGGAGGGCTGGTGCAACTAATGAAAAACTGTTTTTT.

The chain couples TRBV6-6 to TRBJ1-4; 8 nucleotides agree with TRBD1. CDR1 MNHNY and CDR2 SVGAGI come from the germline V gene (reference sequence). The V and J ends lost 5 bases and 14 bases, in that order; junction bases with no gene match: 16. This CDR3 is 15 amino acids long. The CDR3 region is CASSTPDRGRNALFF. As DNA, the CDR3 is TGTGCCAGCAGTACCCCCGACAGGGGACGAAACGCTCTGTTTTTT.

This chain joins TRBV6-1 and TRBJ2-2; D is perhaps TRBD2 (7 bases). V gave up 8 bases and J gave up 5 bases, with 15 bases separating them. Germline V gene lookup returns CDR1 MNHNS and CDR2 SASEGT. The CDR3 runs to 14 residues. CDR3 residues: CASPRGATTGELFF. Written as DNA, the CDR3 is TGTGCCAGCCCCCGGGGGGCCACAACCGGGGAGCTGTTTTTT.

This chain links TRBV7-2 with TRBJ2-7, with D maybe TRBD2 (5 bases). This CDR3 spans 13 amino acids. The V gene's germline CDR1 is SGHTA and CDR2 FQGNSA. Trimming cost V 4 bases and J 10 bases, with 17 bases left between them. CDR3 region: CASSSRSRDLQYF. The CDR3 region has the DNA TGTGCCAGCAGCTCTCGTTCCCGGGATCTTCAGTACTTC.

The gene calls are TRBV18 and TRBJ1-1; a weak D match, TRBD1 (5 bases). Germline CDR1 reads KGHSH; CDR2 reads LQKENI. CDR3 size: 14 residues. Trimming removed 4 bases at V and 2 bases at J, with 11 bases between. CDR3 in amino acids: CASSLSGLNTEAFF. CDR3 DNA sequence: TGTGCCAGCTCACTATCGGGACTAAACACTGAAGCTTTCTTT.

The chain has TRBV6-5 and TRBJ1-2; 8 bases map to TRBD1. V was pared by 5 bases and J by 10 bases, with 6 bases of the junction left unmatched. The CDR3 consists of 12 residues. From germline, CDR1 is MNHEY and CDR2 SVGAGI. In DNA form, the CDR3 reads TGTGCCAGCAGTCGAGGGACAGGCGACTACACCTTC. Amino acids: CASSRGTGDYTF.

In DNA form, the CDR3 reads TGCAGCGTTGACAGGGGTGGAGTATTCAATGAGCAGTTCTTC. Its translation: CSVDRGGVFNEQFF. This chain uses TRBV29-1 with TRBJ2-1; D may be TRBD1 (6 bases). V lost 3 bases and J lost 6, with 15 bases in between. The length of the CDR3 is 14 residues. Germline V gene sequence: CDR1 SQVTM, CDR2 ANQGSEA.

This chain joins TRBV30 and TRBJ2-7; 12 bases are shared with TRBD2. The CDR3 has 15 amino acids. V lost 3 bases to trimming and J lost 3 bases; unmatched junction nucleotides: 6. Looked up from germline, CDR1 is GTSNPN and CDR2 is SVGIG (reference sequence). CDR3 sequence reads: CAWSPGLAGIYEQYF. Here the CDR3 DNA reads TGTGCCTGGAGCCCTGGACTAGCGGGGATCTACGAGCAGTACTTC.

In its sample, this clone was seen once. The chain has TRBV6-5 and TRBJ1-1, with 9 nucleotides matching TRBD1. CDR3 length: 14 amino acids. The germline gives CDR1 MNHEY, CDR2 SVGAGI. Trimming took 6 bases from V and 5 from J; bases not matched to a gene: 7. The CDR3 here is CASRSDRGETEAFF. CDR3 DNA sequence: TGTGCCAGCAGATCGGACAGGGGAGAGACTGAAGCTTTCTTT.

The V call is TRBV28, the J call TRBJ1-2, with 11 bases that match TRBD1. Germline V gives CDR1 MDHEN, CDR2 SYDVKM. This CDR3 spans 16 amino acids. After removal of 8 bases from V and 5 bases from J, the junction contained 13 bases not matched to a gene. CDR3 sequence: CASGGTGGDVGYGYTF. CDR3 DNA sequence: TGTGCCAGCGGAGGGACAGGGGGGGACGTAGGGTATGGCTACACCTTC.

The chain employs TRBV6-5 and TRBJ2-2, with TRBD1 matching over 8 bases. The germline V gene encodes CDR1 MNHEY and CDR2 SVGAGI. V was clipped by 5 bases and J by 7 bases; unmatched bases: 9. The CDR3 contains 15 residues. CDR3 protein: CASSRRTGRDGELFF. CDR3 nucleotides: TGTGCCAGCAGTCGCCGGACAGGGCGGGACGGGGAGCTGTTTTTT.

J is TRBJ1-4 and V is TRBV25-1; 7 nucleotides agree with TRBD1. V shed 3 bases, J shed 7 bases, and the junction held 8 bases outside the gene matches. This CDR3 has 15 amino acids. The germline gives CDR1 MGHDK, CDR2 SYGVNS. In nucleotides, the CDR3 is TGTGCCAGCAGTGATCCGACAGGGCTTCGTGAAAAACTGTTTTTT. Its translation: CASSDPTGLREKLFF.

The chain carries TRBV19 and TRBJ1-1; tentatively, D is TRBD1 (5 bases). Germline CDR1 and CDR2: LNHDA and SQIVND (reference sequence). The V and J ends lost 7 bases and 1 base respectively, with 22 bases between them. There are 17 residues in the CDR3. The CDR3 is CASKSGGIGVENTEAFF. The DNA for the CDR3 is TGTGCCAGTAAGTCGGGGGGAATAGGGGTCGAGAACACTGAAGCTTTCTTT.

The gene calls are TRBV19 and TRBJ1-6; D possibly corresponds to TRBD1 (6 bases). Trimming stripped 8 bases from V and 7 bases from J, with 12 bases between. The length of the CDR3 is 13 residues. Germline-derived CDR1 and CDR2 are LNHDA and SQIVND (reference sequence). CDR3 sequence (DNA): TGTGCCAGTGGGGGCAGCCTGAATTCACCCCTCCACTTT. Translating gives CASGGSLNSPLHF.

The table lists this clone with a count of one. CDR3 coding DNA: TGCGCCAGCAGCTGGAGACAGGGCTATGGGTACGAGCAGTACTTC. It is translated as CASSWRQGYGYEQYF. The gene calls are TRBV5-1 and TRBJ2-7, with TRBD1 matching 7 bases. The germline CDR1 and CDR2 sequences are SGHRS and YFSETQ. V was pared by 3 bases and J by 4 bases, with 10 bases of the junction left unmatched. The CDR3 sequence is 15 residues long.

This chain links TRBV30 with TRBJ2-7; a possible D gene is TRBD2 (6 bases). Per the germline V gene, CDR1 is GTSNPN and CDR2 is SVGIG (reference sequence). The CDR3 extends over 15 amino acids. V lost 3 bases and J 0 bases, leaving 15 bases between the germline ends. The CDR3 coding sequence is TGTGCCTGGAGCCGTGGTGGCGGGAACTCCTACGAGCAGTACTTC. This translates into CAWSRGGGNSYEQYF.